These T cell receptor beta chains were read from a single sample in a study of Graves' ophthalmopathy and Graves' hyperthyroidism. TCRdb called the multiplex PCR reads again in MiXCR, with one record for every CDR3 protein. The repertoire includes about 380,000 distinct CDR3 sequences, roughly 14% of them detected once, and around 7% sits in the top ten. The sequenced sample was peripheral blood. These receptors came from a woman younger than 35 with stable Graves' hyperthyroidism. CDR3s include the opening cysteine and the closing phenylalanine or tryptophan. Fields, in order: V gene, clone size, D gene, J gene, CDR3 DNA, CDR3 protein. A D gene is named only where the DNA matches it firmly. Size tells how often a clone was seen (once, few, many) or the class of an expanded clone, and some rows leave it out.

V gene: TRBV7-6; clone size: many; D gene: -; J gene: TRBJ2-2; CDR3 DNA: TGTGCCAGCAGCTTTAGAGCGGACAGATACACCGGGGAGCTGTTTTTT; CDR3 protein: CASSFRADRYTGELFF
V gene: TRBV15; clone size: -; D gene: TRBD1; J gene: TRBJ2-5; CDR3 DNA: TGTGCCACCAGCAGAGACGGGACAGCAGGGGAGACCCAGTACTTC; CDR3 protein: CATSRDGTAGETQYF
V gene: TRBV20-1; clone size: once; D gene: -; J gene: TRBJ2-7; CDR3 DNA: TGCAGTGCCAGACCCGACCCCTACGAGCAGTACTTC; CDR3 protein: CSARPDPYEQYF
V gene: TRBV20-1; clone size: -; D gene: -; J gene: TRBJ1-1; CDR3 DNA: TGCAGTGCTAGAGGCACCCCCGGCGGGGGCGGTGAGAGCACTGAAGCTTTCTTT; CDR3 protein: CSARGTPGGGGESTEAFF
V gene: TRBV12-5; clone size: many; D gene: TRBD1; J gene: TRBJ2-7; CDR3 DNA: TGTGCTAGTGGTTTGGTACTGGGACAGGGCTTCTACGAGCAGTACTTC; CDR3 protein: CASGLVLGQGFYEQYF
V gene: TRBV11-2; clone size: few; D gene: -; J gene: TRBJ1-1; CDR3 DNA: TGTGCCAGCAGCTTCGATGTGGAGGAAAGCACTGAAGCTTTCTTT; CDR3 protein: CASSFDVEESTEAFF
V gene: TRBV19; clone size: many; D gene: -; J gene: TRBJ2-2; CDR3 DNA: TGTGCCAGTAGTAATCAAGGGCTGTCCGGGGAGCTGTTTTTT; CDR3 protein: CASSNQGLSGELFF
V gene: TRBV6-1; clone size: -; D gene: TRBD1; J gene: TRBJ1-5; CDR3 DNA: TGTGCCAGCAGTGCGGACAGGGGACTGCCCCAGCATTTT; CDR3 protein: CASSADRGLPQHF
V gene: TRBV5-1; clone size: many; D gene: -; J gene: TRBJ2-7; CDR3 DNA: TGCGCCAGCGGGAGACAGGCAGGGGGAGGATACGAGCAGTACTTC; CDR3 protein: CASGRQAGGGYEQYF
V gene: TRBV20-1; clone size: -; D gene: -; J gene: TRBJ1-2; CDR3 DNA: TGCAGTGCTAAAGGGGGAGATGGTGGCTACACCTTC; CDR3 protein: CSAKGGDGGYTF